This T cell receptor beta chain originates from a study of technical replicates of blood from a few donors. TCRdb's copy holds only in-frame clones and misses some; the assay was immunoSEQ multiplex PCR. The data hold about 94,000 clones, with around 95% observed a single time. Trimming pared 3 bases from V and 5 bases from J, leaving 16 bases between. In germline, CDR1 is LNHDA, CDR2 SQIVND (reference sequence). The CDR3 loop spans 16 amino acids. The clonotype comes from a human donor in good health. Sample: T cells isolated from PBMCs. The chain recombines TRBV19 with TRBJ1-4; possible D gene TRBD1, 6 bases. The CDR3 reads CASSIWSRGENEKLFF. The CDR3 nucleotides read TGTGCCAGTAGTATTTGGTCCAGGGGAGAGAATGAAAAACTGTTTTTT.